The present T cell receptor beta chain was sequenced within a study of CD8+CD57+ T cells in acquired aplastic anemia. Overall study: Mean read depth for CD4+ cells from healthy donors was some 11 million.

Investigators profiled TCR beta VDJ and CDR3 from genomic DNA template. TCRdb passed the reads through MiXCR, listing each CDR3 protein once. Here the sample spans 400,000 to 450,000 distinct CDR3 sequences, 55% to 75% being singletons. A word on this clonotype: No conserved phenylalanine or tryptophan ends this CDR3, so it is likely a read error.

The germline gives CDR1 SNHLY, CDR2 FYNNEI. V lost 8 bases, J lost 2 bases, and 16 bases lay in between. The CDR3 is made up of 14 amino acids. This chain links TRBV2 with TRBJ2-7; unclear D gene. Material: sorted CD4+, CD8+, or CD8+CD57+ T cells (not recorded which) from PBMCs. The receptor was isolated from a human donor in good health, serving as a control. CDR3 sequence: CASGSVHGAYEQYL. CDR3 coding DNA: TGTGCCAGCGGCTCGGTACACGGAGCCTACGAGCAGTACCTC.